The TCR beta chain described here comes from a study of T-cell reconstitution after alpha-beta-depleted transplantation in children. The study, taken as a whole, reports: At day 60, the high TCRbeta diversity found in some patients originated from recipient T cells and thymic progenitors that had survived. When one year had passed after transplant, most T-cell counts and diversity came from newly produced T cells. Two months or so post-transplant, alpha-beta T cells reportedly derived from several hundred expanded graft clones.

Unique molecular identifiers featured in how the TCRbeta library was prepared. One entry per CDR3 protein results from TCRdb running MiXCR on the PCR reads. The sample comprises 200,000 to 300,000 distinct CDR3 sequences, 20% to 30% of which are singletons, and roughly 2.7% rests with the top ten. V shed 6 bases and J shed 2 bases, with 7 bases lying between them. The germline gives CDR1 ENHRY, CDR2 SYGVKD. The CDR3 spans 12 residues. Ten or more counts support this clonotype. Antigen: not known. Specimen: PBMCs, collected before TCRalphabeta/CD19-depleted stem cell transplant. This receptor was obtained from a girl aged 2-10 years with Fanconi anemia, due to receive a stem cell transplant. This chain uses TRBV10-3 with TRBJ2-5, with D possibly matching TRBD2 (5 bases). CDR3 amino acids: CAIRGSQETQYF. In DNA, the CDR3 is TGTGCCATCAGAGGGAGTCAAGAGACCCAGTACTTC.